These 28 T cell receptor beta chains were all obtained from the same sample, sequenced in a study of cytomegalovirus exposure and HLA in healthy donors. The PCR made use of 60 Vbeta and 13 Jbeta primers. Repertoires were generated with immunoSEQ multiplex PCR, while TCRdb's copy carries only in-frame clones and drops some. The sample holds about 77,000 clones. What was sequenced was PBMCs. These receptors came from a man aged 45-60 years in good health and CMV-seropositive.

This chain links TRBV30 with TRBJ1-1; TRBD1 matches at 7 bases. With 0 bases clipped from V and 6 bases from J, the junction kept 10 bases outside the gene matches. The CDR3 is 15 amino acids. Germline CDR1 and CDR2: GTSNPN and SVGIG (reference sequence). CDR3 amino acids: CAWSVLVGQGAEAFF. The CDR3 nucleotides are TGTGCCTGGAGTGTACTAGTTGGGCAGGGGGCTGAAGCTTTCTTT.

The chain has TRBV5-1 and TRBJ2-7; 7 bases fit TRBD1. Germline CDR1 reads SGHRS; CDR2 reads YFSETQ. CDR3 length: 16 amino acids. With V trimmed by 0 bases and J by 0 bases, 6 bases remained unmatched. The CDR3, as DNA: TGCGCCAGCAGCTTGGGGCGGACAGGTAGCTCCTACGAGCAGTACGTC. Amino acid sequence: CASSLGRTGSSYEQYV.

This chain links TRBV10-3 with TRBJ1-1, with TRBD1 matching 8 bases. Germline-derived CDR1 and CDR2 are ENHRY and SYGVKD. The CDR3 is 13 amino acids. J gave up 0 bases and V 11 bases, and 5 bases lay outside the gene matches. This chain's CDR3 is CAAQGAMNTEAFF. DNA for the CDR3: TGTGCCGCCCAGGGGGCGATGAACACTGAAGCTTTCTTT.

The V and J genes are TRBV5-1 and TRBJ2-3; 8 bases are a match to TRBD2. Germline V CDR1 and CDR2: SGHRS, YFSETQ. With 5 bases clipped from V and 4 bases from J, the junction kept 6 bases outside the gene matches. CDR3 length: 14 residues. In DNA form, the CDR3 reads TGCGCCAGCAGTCTTGAAGCGGGGGCAGATACGCAGTATTTT. The encoded protein is CASSLEAGADTQYF.

This rearrangement joins TRBV11-2 to TRBJ2-3; unclear D gene. Trimming removed 0 bases at V and 2 bases at J, with 6 bases between. The CDR3 extends over 14 amino acids. From germline, CDR1 is SGHAT and CDR2 FQNNGV. CDR3 amino acids: CASSLEFITDTQYF. The DNA for the CDR3 is TGTGCCAGCAGCTTAGAATTCATCACAGATACGCAGTATTTT.

This chain links TRBV19 with TRBJ2-2; tentatively, D is TRBD1 (5 bases). Trimming took off 1 base at V and 3 bases at J, with 9 bases between the two ends. CDR1 is LNHDA and CDR2 is SQIVND in the germline V gene (reference sequence). CDR3 length: 15 amino acids. The CDR3 sequence: CASSIGQGYTGELFF. CDR3 DNA: TGTGCCAGTAGTATAGGGCAGGGTTACACCGGGGAGCTGTTTTTT.

The genes are TRBV20-1 and TRBJ2-5; D gene uncertain. Trimming left V 6 bases short and J 5 bases short, with 7 bases between. The germline gives CDR1 DFQATT, CDR2 SNEGSKA (reference sequence). The CDR3 runs 10 residues. CDR3 coding DNA: TGCAGTGCCCGTTCGGAGACCCAGTACTTC. This sequence encodes CSARSETQYF.

The chain combines TRBV5-5 with TRBJ2-7, with 10 bases aligning to TRBD1. The CDR3 is made up of 14 amino acids. V shed 4 bases and J 5 bases; nucleotides not matched to a gene: 6. Germline V gene lookup returns CDR1 SGHKS and CDR2 YYEKEE (reference sequence). CDR3 residues: CASSPKDRGNEQYV. CDR3 DNA sequence: TGTGCCAGCAGCCCAAAGGACAGGGGGAACGAGCAGTACGTC.

The gene calls are TRBV27 and TRBJ1-1; TRBD1 might be the D (5 bases). Trimming took 2 bases from V and 0 from J, leaving 13 bases between them. Germline V gene sequence: CDR1 MNHEY, CDR2 SMNVEV (reference sequence). The CDR3 covers 16 residues. In DNA, the CDR3 is TGTGCCAGCAGTTTAGACAGCTATTACATGAACACTGAAGCTTTCTTT. This gives the protein CASSLDSYYMNTEAFF.

The V gene is TRBV2, the J gene TRBJ2-3, with 8 bases identical to TRBD2. V shed 3 bases and J 0 bases; nucleotides not matched to a gene: 5. Per germline, CDR1 SNHLY and CDR2 FYNNEI. This CDR3 is 16 amino acids long. This chain's CDR3 is CASSEGGGPSTDTQYF. CDR3 DNA: TGTGCCAGCAGTGAGGGCGGGGGGCCCAGCACAGATACGCAGTATTTT.

The CDR3 DNA sequence: TGTGCCAGCAGCTTTAAGCCCACCAGCACAGATACGCAGTATTTT. It encodes CASSFKPTSTDTQYF. The rearrangement joins TRBV7-9 to TRBJ2-3; no firm D call. The CDR3 sequence is 15 residues long. CDR1 and CDR2 (germline): SEHNR, FQNEAQ (reference sequence). Trimming removed 3 bases from V and 0 bases from J, with 10 bases in between.

The rearrangement joins TRBV18 to TRBJ1-3, with TRBD1 matching over 7 bases. This CDR3 spans 17 amino acids. CDR1 is KGHSH and CDR2 is LQKENI in the germline V gene. Germline trimming cut 3 bases from V and 0 bases from J; bases unmatched to any gene: 8. The CDR3, as DNA: TGTGCCAGCTCACCCTTGAGGGGACAGAGCTCTGGAAACACCATATATTTT. It specifies CASSPLRGQSSGNTIYF.

The chain couples TRBV19 to TRBJ2-7, with a weak D call TRBD2 (5 bases). The CDR3 extends over 17 amino acids. The V end was cut by 5 bases, the J end by 3 bases, with 23 bases between. Germline assignment: CDR1 LNHDA and CDR2 SQIVND (reference sequence). The CDR3: CASSPSYNLLGSYEQYV. CDR3 bases: TGTGCCAGTAGTCCCTCGTATAACCTTCTAGGGAGCTACGAGCAGTACGTC.

A note on this clone: The sample has other DNA sequences that encode this CDR3 too. V usage is TRBV4-1 and J usage is TRBJ2-3; weak D call: TRBD2 (5 bases). This CDR3 comprises 15 residues. Between the trimmed V and J ends, which lost 4 bases and 2 bases, there was a span of 13 bases. CDR1 MGHRA and CDR2 YSYEKL come from the germline V gene. This chain's CDR3 is CASSLRPDFTDTQYF. The CDR3 nucleotides read TGCGCCAGCAGCCTACGCCCGGACTTCACAGATACGCAGTATTTT.

This chain connects TRBV30 to TRBJ1-5; 7 bases are a match to TRBD1. The germline V gene has CDR1 GTSNPN and CDR2 SVGIG (reference sequence). The CDR3 length is 16 residues. V dropped 1 base and J dropped 6; count of bases not matched to a gene: 12. The CDR3: CAWSGADRVGGQPQHF. CDR3 sequence (DNA): TGTGCCTGGAGTGGGGCAGACAGGGTGGGCGGTCAGCCCCAGCATTTT. Complete variable domain (other parts from reference TRBV30 and TRBJ1-5): SQTIHQWPATLVQPVGSPLSLECTVEGTSNPNLYWYRQAAGRGLQLLFYSVGIGQISSEVPQNLSASRPQDRQFILSSKKLLLSDSGFYLCAWSGADRVGGQPQHFGDGTRLSIL.

The V gene is TRBV4-1, the J gene TRBJ2-7; D gene uncertain. Trimming took 1 base from V and 4 from J, leaving 11 bases between them. Germline V gene sequence: CDR1 MGHRA, CDR2 YSYEKL. The CDR3 has 14 residues. The DNA for the CDR3 is TGCGCCAGCAGCCAAGTAAGTCGCCGGTACGAGCAGTACTTC. This gives the protein CASSQVSRRYEQYF.

V and J are TRBV27 and TRBJ2-3, with D possibly TRBD2 on 5 matching bases. Trimming removed 6 bases at V and 3 bases at J, with 13 bases between. The germline V gene encodes CDR1 MNHEY and CDR2 SMNVEV (reference sequence). This CDR3 is 14 amino acids long. CDR3 DNA: TGTGCCAGCAGAATCGGGGTCGGTACAGATACGCAGTATTTT. Its translation is CASRIGVGTDTQYF.

The chain combines TRBV7-8 with TRBJ1-4; TRBD1 agrees at 11 bases. V was pared by 5 bases and J by 4 bases, with 6 bases of the junction left unmatched. CDR1 and CDR2 from the germline V gene are SGHVS and FQNEAQ. This CDR3 has 16 amino acids. The CDR3 is CASSVRTGGVNEKLFF. The DNA of the CDR3 is TGTGCCAGCAGCGTAAGGACAGGGGGCGTTAATGAAAAACTGTTTTTT.

This chain uses TRBV27 with TRBJ1-1, with TRBD1 matching 7 bases. Per the germline V gene, CDR1 is MNHEY and CDR2 is SMNVEV (reference sequence). There are 14 residues in the CDR3. The V gene end was trimmed by 6 bases and the J gene end by 1 base; junction bases not matched to a gene: 5. The CDR3, as DNA: TGTGCCAGCAGAGGACAGGAGACGAACACTGAAGCTTTCTTT. Its translation is CASRGQETNTEAFF.

The chain is built from TRBV6-6 and TRBJ1-1; D might be TRBD1 (6 bases). CDR1 and CDR2 from the germline V gene are MNHNY and SVGAGI (reference sequence). CDR3 length equals 14 residues. Trimming left V 0 bases short and J 9 bases short, with 14 bases between. Written as DNA, the CDR3 is TGTGCCAGCAGTTACTCGACAGGCAGGAACCAAGCTTTCTTT. This sequence encodes CASSYSTGRNQAFF.

The V gene is TRBV19, the J gene TRBJ1-2; D unclear. The CDR3 length is 13 residues. The ends were cut back, 2 bases at V and 2 bases at J, with 6 bases in the middle. Germline loops: CDR1 LNHDA, CDR2 SQIVND (reference sequence). The CDR3 nucleotides read TGTGCCAGTAGTATACCACAGAACTATGGCTACACCTTC. It codes for CASSIPQNYGYTF.

This rearrangement joins TRBV2 to TRBJ1-5; TRBD1 aligns across 9 bases. The germline V gene encodes CDR1 SNHLY and CDR2 FYNNEI. The CDR3 sequence is 13 residues long. Trimming took 7 bases from V and 7 from J; bases not matched to a gene: 5. The CDR3 region is CASTGTGRQPQHF. CDR3 DNA: TGTGCCAGCACCGGGACAGGGCGACAGCCCCAGCATTTT. Drawing the rest from reference TRBV2 and TRBJ1-5, the complete variable domain is EPEVTQTPSHQVTQMGQEVILRCVPISNHLYFYWYRQILGQKVEFLVSFYNNEISEKSEIFDDQFSVERPDGSNFTLKIRSTKLEDSAMYFCASTGTGRQPQHFGDGTRLSIL.

The rearrangement uses TRBV5-1 and TRBJ2-1; 9 positions agree with TRBD2. The CDR3 contains 13 residues. Germline assignment: CDR1 SGHRS and CDR2 YFSETQ. Trimming cost V 5 bases and J 4 bases; bases outside gene matches: 1. The CDR3 DNA follows: TGCGCCAGCAGAACTAGCGGGTACAATGAGCAGTTCTTC. Translating gives CASRTSGYNEQFF.

The gene calls are TRBV27 and TRBJ1-1; no reliable D call. The V gene's germline CDR1 is MNHEY and CDR2 SMNVEV (reference sequence). V was shortened by 8 bases and J by 1 base, with 14 bases between the two germline ends. The CDR3 sequence is 14 residues long. CDR3 DNA sequence: TGTGCCAGCTCCACTCACTTTGAGAACACTGAAGCTTTCTTT. Protein sequence: CASSTHFENTEAFF.

J is TRBJ1-5 and V is TRBV19, with 8 bases that match TRBD1. The CDR3 spans 15 residues. The germline V gene encodes CDR1 LNHDA and CDR2 SQIVND (reference sequence). Trimming cost V 4 bases and J 4 bases; bases outside gene matches: 6. The CDR3 DNA follows: TGTGCCAGTAGTACCGGACAGGGCTTTAATCAGCCCCAGCATTTT. Amino acid sequence: CASSTGQGFNQPQHF.

The chain employs TRBV7-8 and TRBJ2-3; D is possibly TRBD2 (5 bases). The CDR3 extends over 13 amino acids. In germline, CDR1 is SGHVS, CDR2 FQNEAQ. V was trimmed by 5 bases and J by 3 bases, leaving 9 bases between them. The CDR3 here is CASSLGETDTQYF. CDR3 DNA sequence: TGTGCCAGCAGCCTCGGGGAAACAGATACGCAGTATTTT.

The chain recombines TRBV7-9 with TRBJ2-3; TRBD1 is a possible D gene (6 bases). From germline, CDR1 is SEHNR and CDR2 FQNEAQ (reference sequence). V was clipped by 1 base and J by 0 bases, with 11 bases between them. The CDR3 loop spans 16 amino acids. CDR3 in amino acids: CASSLGTAPSTDTQYF. The CDR3 nucleotides are TGTGCCAGCAGCTTAGGGACAGCCCCTAGCACAGATACGCAGTATTTT.

The chain employs TRBV27 and TRBJ1-2; 9 bases map to TRBD1. Losses at the gene ends were 4 bases for V and 3 bases for J; bases not matched to a gene: 9. Germline values: CDR1 MNHEY, CDR2 SMNVEV (reference sequence). CDR3 length: 16 amino acids. For the CDR3, the DNA is TGTGCCAGCAGTTCCTCTCCCCGGACAGGGGACTATGGCTACACCTTC. Its translation: CASSSSPRTGDYGYTF.